A single sample is the source of the 28 T cell receptor beta chains below, sequenced in a study of T cell responses to AZD1222 COVID-19 vaccine. Sequencing used immunoSEQ multiplex PCR; TCRdb keeps in-frame clones, though not all of them. The data hold 99,000 or so clones, with over 75% observed a single time. Sequences were derived from peripheral blood, sampled on day 0 of AZD1222 vaccination. The receptor source for this set is an adult in good health.

V usage is TRBV6-2 or TRBV6-3 and J usage is TRBJ1-2; TRBD1 aligns across 7 bases. This CDR3 is built from 12 residues. V was clipped by 4 bases and J by 7 bases; unmatched bases: 3. Germline values: CDR1 MNHEY, CDR2 SVGEGT. The CDR3 sequence: CASSLQGFGYTF. CDR3 coding DNA: TGTGCCAGCAGTTTACAGGGGTTTGGCTACACCTTC.

This clone showed up just once. The CDR3 sequence: CASSQEGGVNEKLFF. The CDR3, as DNA: TGCGCCAGCAGCCAAGAGGGGGGCGTTAATGAAAAACTGTTTTTT. The chain is built from TRBV4-1 and TRBJ1-4; perhaps TRBD1 as D (6 bases). This CDR3 contains 15 residues. V was trimmed by 0 bases and J by 4 bases, leaving 9 bases between them. Per the germline V gene, CDR1 is MGHRA and CDR2 is YSYEKL.

This clone appeared a single time. J is TRBJ1-4 and V is TRBV4-1; maybe TRBD1 (6 bases). With 4 bases removed from V and 7 bases from J, the gap between germline ends came to 16 bases. Germline assignment: CDR1 MGHRA and CDR2 YSYEKL. This CDR3 is 15 amino acids long. Written as DNA, the CDR3 is TGCGCCAGCAGCCGGGCACAGGGTAGAGGTGAAAAACTGTTTTTT. Amino acid sequence: CASSRAQGRGEKLFF.

This clone was detected once. V usage is TRBV15 and J usage is TRBJ1-4, with D maybe TRBD1 (6 bases). The CDR3 loop spans 13 amino acids. V was cut by 5 bases and J by 7 bases, with 11 bases left in between. Looked up from germline, CDR1 is LNHNV and CDR2 is YYDKDF (reference sequence). In DNA form, the CDR3 reads TGTGCCACCAGCCTAGTCAGGGGTGAAAAACTGTTTTTT. Its translation: CATSLVRGEKLFF. Full variable domain (rest looked up from reference TRBV15 and TRBJ1-4): DAMVIQNPRYQVTQFGKPVTLSCSQTLNHNVMYWYQQKSSQAPKLLFHYYDKDFNNEADTPDNFQSRRPNTSFCFLDIRSPGLGDTAMYLCATSLVRGEKLFFGSGTQLSVL.

The chain carries TRBV12-5 and TRBJ2-4; no firm D call. The CDR3 extends over 18 amino acids. Trimming pared 0 bases from V and 0 bases from J, leaving 15 bases between. The germline V gene has CDR1 LGHNT and CDR2 FRNRAP. The CDR3 region has the DNA TGTGCTAGTGGTTTGGTACTCGAGACCGTAGAAGCCAAAAACATTCAGTACTTC. Its translation: CASGLVLETVEAKNIQYF.

The rearrangement joins TRBV9 to TRBJ2-2, with 9 positions matching TRBD2. The J segment lost 4 bases and the V segment lost 3 bases, leaving 4 bases of the junction unmatched. This CDR3 is 15 amino acids long. The germline CDR1 and CDR2 sequences are SGDLS and YYNGEE. The CDR3 nucleotides are TGTGCCAGCAGCGGTCTAGCGGGGACCACCGGGGAGCTGTTTTTT. Its protein product is CASSGLAGTTGELFF.

This rearrangement joins TRBV12-5 to TRBJ2-1, with D perhaps TRBD2 (6 bases). Germline loops: CDR1 LGHNT, CDR2 FRNRAP. CDR3 size: 16 residues. Trimming shortened V by 0 bases and J by 4 bases, and 13 bases separated the two germline ends. The CDR3 DNA is TGTGCTAGTGGTTTGGTACTGTTGGGGGGTTACAATGAGCAGTTCTTC. It specifies CASGLVLLGGYNEQFF.

The J gene is TRBJ1-2, the V gene TRBV21-1. TRBV21-1 is termed a pseudogene. The CDR3 has 14 residues. For the CDR3, the DNA is TGTGCCAGCAGCAAAGAGCACAGGGAGGATGGCTACACCTTC. Its translation is CASSKEHREDGYTF.

The genes are TRBV19 and TRBJ1-1; a possible D gene is TRBD1 (6 bases). The CDR3 extends over 15 amino acids. The V gene lost 3 bases and the J gene lost 8 bases, with 19 bases spanning the gap. Germline loops: CDR1 LNHDA, CDR2 SQIVND (reference sequence). This CDR3 is CASSIPPAGQFEAFF. In nucleotides, the CDR3 is TGTGCCAGTAGTATCCCTCCAGCTGGACAGTTCGAAGCTTTCTTT.

The chain combines TRBV7-3 with TRBJ1-1; 8 bases match TRBD1. Germline lookup yields CDR1 SGHTA and CDR2 FQGTGA. The CDR3 runs to 14 residues. V lost 4 bases and J lost 1; bases outside the gene matches: 2. CDR3 in amino acids: CASSSQGGNTEAFF. The CDR3 nucleotides are TGTGCCAGCAGCTCACAGGGGGGGAACACTGAAGCTTTCTTT.

The gene calls are TRBV3-1 (or the pseudogene TRBV3-2) and TRBJ1-2; 8 nucleotides agree with TRBD1. J gave up 8 bases and V 2 bases, and 13 bases lay outside the gene matches. CDR3 size: 16 residues. Looked up from germline, CDR1 is LGHDT and CDR2 is YNNKEL (reference sequence). CDR3 nucleotides: TGTGCCAGCAGCCAAATGCCCGGCAACGACAGGGGCGGCTACACCTTC. Protein sequence: CASSQMPGNDRGGYTF.

The V and J genes are TRBV6-5 and TRBJ1-6; D not resolved. Deletions cut 5 bases from V and 9 bases from J, with 17 bases between. The CDR3 runs 15 residues. From germline, CDR1 is MNHEY and CDR2 SVGAGI. CDR3 sequence: CASSTRGGLRSPLHF. DNA of the CDR3: TGTGCCAGCAGTACTCGGGGAGGGTTACGTTCACCCCTCCACTTT.

This chain joins TRBV12-1 and TRBJ2-1; the D call in the table, TRBD2, was not verified against the DNA. TRBV12-1 is tagged as a pseudogene. This CDR3 is 16 amino acids long. The CDR3 bases are TGTGCCAGCAGTTACGAAGTGGGGGGACCCTACAATGAGCAGTTCTTC. This sequence encodes CASSYEVGGPYNEQFF.

V usage is TRBV6-5 and J usage is TRBJ1-1; no firm D call. With 2 bases removed from V and 2 bases from J, the gap between germline ends came to 9 bases. This CDR3 region has 14 residues. In germline, CDR1 is MNHEY, CDR2 SVGAGI. The CDR3 DNA reads TGTGCCAGCAGTTACAACCGGGGAAACACTGAAGCTTTCTTT. Translating it yields CASSYNRGNTEAFF.

The chain links TRBV5-5 to TRBJ2-1, with 8 bases matching TRBD1. The CDR3 is 16 residues long. Germline CDR1 is SGHKS and CDR2 is YYEKEE (reference sequence). Unmatched junction bases numbered 7, after V lost 1 base and J lost 4 bases. The CDR3 DNA sequence: TGTGCCAGCAGCTTGTATTCAGGGGGCCATTACAATGAGCAGTTCTTC. Protein product: CASSLYSGGHYNEQFF.

The table lists this clone with a count of one. This rearrangement joins TRBV4-1 to TRBJ2-1; a possible D gene is TRBD1 (5 bases). The germline CDR1 and CDR2 sequences are MGHRA and YSYEKL. V gave up 3 bases and J gave up 2 bases, with 17 bases separating them. There are 17 residues in the CDR3. The CDR3 here is CASSQTLTGSPYNEQFF. CDR3 nucleotides: TGCGCCAGCAGCCAGACCCTTACAGGCTCTCCCTACAATGAGCAGTTCTTC.

Turning to this clone: This is likely a read error, given that the CDR3 carries no conserved phenylalanine or tryptophan at its end. The rearrangement uses TRBV19 and TRBJ1-6; D is uncertain. Germline V gives CDR1 LNHDA, CDR2 SQIVND (reference sequence). There are 14 residues in the CDR3. Trimming removed 0 bases at V and 8 bases at J, with 8 bases between. This CDR3 reads CASSIDGVDSPLHL. Here the CDR3 DNA reads TGTGCCAGTAGTATAGACGGGGTAGATTCACCCCTCCACCTT.

The genes are TRBV3-1 (or the pseudogene TRBV3-2) and TRBJ1-1, with TRBD1 matching over 7 bases. Germline V gene lookup returns CDR1 LGHDT and CDR2 YNNKEL (reference sequence). Germline trimming cut 1 base from V and 12 bases from J; bases unmatched to any gene: 11. The CDR3 is 14 amino acids. CDR3 loop: CASSQATGEERSFF. The DNA for the CDR3 is TGTGCCAGCAGCCAAGCAACAGGGGAAGAAAGGTCTTTCTTT.

V gene TRBV6-6 combines with J gene TRBJ1-4; D is unresolved. V lost 7 bases and J 5 bases, leaving 11 bases between the germline ends. The germline V gene has CDR1 MNHNY and CDR2 SVGAGI (reference sequence). The CDR3 extends over 13 amino acids. The DNA of the CDR3 is TGTGCCAGCACCACCTCCCCCAATGAAAAACTGTTTTTT. It translates to CASTTSPNEKLFF.

The chain uses TRBV6-5 and TRBJ1-1, with D unclear. V was pared by 0 bases and J by 0 bases, with 5 bases between. The CDR3 is 14 amino acids. CDR1 is MNHEY, CDR2 SVGAGI, per germline. The chain's CDR3 is CASSYSRMNTEAFF. CDR3 nucleotide sequence: TGTGCCAGCAGTTACTCCCGCATGAACACTGAAGCTTTCTTT.

The rearrangement joins TRBV25-1 to TRBJ2-2; D could derive from TRBD1 or TRBD2 (5 bases each). Germline-derived CDR1 and CDR2 are MGHDK and SYGVNS. The CDR3 totals 15 residues. V lost 2 bases, J lost 4 bases, and 11 bases lay in between. The CDR3 reads CASSELGRSTGELFF. CDR3 DNA sequence: TGTGCCAGCAGTGAACTGGGACGGAGCACCGGGGAGCTGTTTTTT. The whole variable domain, remainder taken from reference TRBV25-1 and TRBJ2-2, is EADIYQTPRYLVIGTGKKITLECSQTMGHDKMYWYQQDPGMELHLIHYSYGVNSTEKGDLSSESTVSRIRTEHFPLTLESARPSHTSQYLCASSELGRSTGELFFGEGSRLTVL.

Comments on this clone: This CDR3 fails to terminate in the conserved phenylalanine or tryptophan, so it likely reflects a read error. This chain uses TRBV6-6 with TRBJ1-6, with 9 positions matching TRBD1. Germline V lookup: CDR1 MNHNY, CDR2 SVGAGI (reference sequence). This CDR3 is 14 amino acids long. J was trimmed by 8 bases and V by 5 bases; bases with no gene match: 4. The CDR3 nucleotides read TGTGCCAGCAGTCTGGGGACAGGGTATTCACCCCTCCACCTT. Residues: CASSLGTGYSPLHL.

As DNA, the CDR3 is TGTGCCAGCACCAACAGCAGGAGCTCTGGAAACACCATATATTTT. It specifies CASTNSRSSGNTIYF. The genes are TRBV6-5 and TRBJ1-3; D remains ambiguous. Trimming stripped 7 bases from V and 0 bases from J, with 13 bases between. CDR3 length: 15 residues. Germline V gene data show CDR1 as MNHEY and CDR2 as SVGAGI.

This clone appeared a few times. The chain is built from TRBV4-1 and TRBJ2-7; D unresolved. The V gene lost 1 base and the J gene lost 0 bases, with 4 bases spanning the gap. There are 13 residues in the CDR3. The V gene's germline CDR1 is MGHRA and CDR2 YSYEKL. In nucleotides, the CDR3 is TGCGCCAGCAGCCAAGGGAACTCCTACGAGCAGTACTTC. This encodes CASSQGNSYEQYF.

V and J are TRBV29-1 and TRBJ2-1; weak D call: TRBD1 (6 bases). CDR1 is SQVTM and CDR2 is ANQGSEA in the germline V gene. V lost 6 bases, J lost 4 bases, and 10 bases lay in between. This CDR3 is 12 amino acids long. CDR3 sequence: CSVYRAYNEQFF. For the CDR3, the DNA is TGCAGCGTCTACAGGGCTTACAATGAGCAGTTCTTC.

The chain uses TRBV2 and TRBJ1-5; D gene ambiguous. Deletions cut 3 bases from V and 6 bases from J, with 3 bases between. The CDR3 is 11 residues long. Germline loops: CDR1 SNHLY, CDR2 FYNNEI. In nucleotides, the CDR3 is TGTGCCAGCAGTGATGGTCAGCCCCAGCATTTT. It encodes CASSDGQPQHF.

This chain uses TRBV6-5 with TRBJ1-1, with D uncertain. CDR1 and CDR2 (germline): MNHEY, SVGAGI. Trimming left V 6 bases short and J 3 bases short, with 11 bases between. The CDR3 is 13 residues long. The CDR3 reads CASRSEGYTEAFF. The CDR3 coding sequence is TGTGCCAGCAGATCAGAGGGTTACACTGAAGCTTTCTTT.

V and J are TRBV5-1 and TRBJ2-5; the match to TRBD2 covers 14 bases. The CDR3 sequence is 17 residues long. The junction had 7 bases not matched to a gene; V was cut back by 3 bases and J by 3 bases. Germline V CDR1 and CDR2: SGHRS, YFSETQ. The CDR3 bases are TGCGCCAGCAGCTCAACGACTAGCGGGGGGGTTAAAGAGACCCAGTACTTC. Translation: CASSSTTSGGVKETQYF. The whole variable domain, remainder taken from reference TRBV5-1 and TRBJ2-5, is KAGVTQTPRYLIKTRGQQVTLSCSPISGHRSVSWYQQTPGQGLQFLFEYFSETQRNKGNFPGRFSGRQFSNSRSEMNVSTLELGDSALYLCASSSTTSGGVKETQYFGPGTRLLVL.